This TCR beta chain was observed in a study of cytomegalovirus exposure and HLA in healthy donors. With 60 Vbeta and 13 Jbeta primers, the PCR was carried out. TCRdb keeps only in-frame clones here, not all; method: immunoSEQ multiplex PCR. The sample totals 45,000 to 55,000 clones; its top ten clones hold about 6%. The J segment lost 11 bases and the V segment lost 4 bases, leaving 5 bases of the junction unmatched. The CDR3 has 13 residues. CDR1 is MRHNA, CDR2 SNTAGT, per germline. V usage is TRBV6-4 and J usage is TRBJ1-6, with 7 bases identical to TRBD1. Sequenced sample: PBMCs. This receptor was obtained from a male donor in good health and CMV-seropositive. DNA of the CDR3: TGTGCCAGCAGTGCACAGGGGAATACACCCCTCCACTTT. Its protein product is CASSAQGNTPLHF.